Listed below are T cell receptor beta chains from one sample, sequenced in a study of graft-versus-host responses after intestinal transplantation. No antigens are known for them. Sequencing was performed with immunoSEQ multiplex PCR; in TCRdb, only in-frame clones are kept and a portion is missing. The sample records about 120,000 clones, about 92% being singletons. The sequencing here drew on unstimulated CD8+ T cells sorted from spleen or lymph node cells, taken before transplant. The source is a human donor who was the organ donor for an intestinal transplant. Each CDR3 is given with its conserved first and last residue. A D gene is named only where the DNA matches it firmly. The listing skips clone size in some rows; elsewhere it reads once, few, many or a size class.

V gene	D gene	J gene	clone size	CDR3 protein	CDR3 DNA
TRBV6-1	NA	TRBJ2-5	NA	CASSEIRTDQETQYF	TGTGCCAGCAGTGAAATCCGGACAGACCAAGAGACCCAGTACTTC
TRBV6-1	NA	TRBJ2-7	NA	CASSDGQRTYEQYF	TGTGCCAGCAGTGACGGACAGAGGACCTACGAGCAGTACTTC
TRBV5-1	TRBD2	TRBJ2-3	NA	CASSLAGGPTDTQYF	TGCGCCAGCAGCTTAGCGGGAGGGCCCACAGATACGCAGTATTTT
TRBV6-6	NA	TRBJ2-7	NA	CASSYSPTFSYEQYF	TGTGCCAGCAGTTATAGTCCTACTTTCTCCTACGAGCAGTACTTC
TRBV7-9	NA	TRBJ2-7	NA	CASSLAGQFFYEQYF	TGTGCCAGCAGCTTAGCCGGACAGTTCTTCTACGAGCAGTACTTC
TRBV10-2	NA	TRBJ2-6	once	CASAGYSGANVLTF	TGCGCCAGCGCCGGGTACTCTGGGGCCAACGTCCTGACTTTC
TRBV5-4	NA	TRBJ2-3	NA	CASSFRLAEDTQYF	TGTGCCAGCAGCTTTAGGCTAGCCGAAGATACGCAGTATTTT
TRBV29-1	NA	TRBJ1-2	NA	CSVPGTANYGYTF	TGCAGCGTCCCGGGGACCGCTAACTATGGCTACACCTTC
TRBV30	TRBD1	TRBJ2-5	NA	CAVTDTGALETQYF	TGTGCCGTAACCGATACAGGGGCACTGGAGACCCAGTACTTC
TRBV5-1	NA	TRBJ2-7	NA	CASNRQTVQRSAYEQYF	TGCGCCAGCAACCGTCAGACAGTCCAACGCTCCGCCTACGAGCAGTACTTC
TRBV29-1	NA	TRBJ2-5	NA	CSVIRRGLGGTQYF	TGCAGCGTTATCCGGAGGGGGTTAGGGGGGACCCAGTACTTC
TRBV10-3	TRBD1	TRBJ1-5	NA	CAISEPNPTGLKGPQHF	TGTGCCATCAGTGAGCCTAATCCGACAGGGCTCAAGGGGCCCCAGCATTTT
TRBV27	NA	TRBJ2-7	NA	CASSPASAPTSYEQYF	TGTGCCAGCAGTCCCGCTAGCGCTCCGACCTCCTACGAGCAGTACTTC
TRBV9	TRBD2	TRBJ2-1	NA	CASSVGTSNEQFF	TGTGCCAGCAGCGTAGGGACTAGCAATGAGCAGTTCTTC
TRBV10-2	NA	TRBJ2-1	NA	CASSVTTSLFEQFF	TGCGCCAGCAGTGTCACTACCTCTTTGTTTGAGCAGTTCTTC
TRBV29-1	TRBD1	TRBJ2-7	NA	CSTKQGQVGYEQYF	TGCAGCACGAAGCAAGGACAGGTCGGCTACGAGCAGTACTTC
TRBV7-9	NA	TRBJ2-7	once	CASSPPAAYEQYF	TGTGCCAGCAGTCCCCCCGCCGCCTACGAGCAGTACTTC
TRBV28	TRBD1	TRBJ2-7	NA	CASSLSRDRGRSYEQYF	TGTGCCAGCAGTTTAAGCCGGGACAGGGGACGTTCCTACGAGCAGTACTTC
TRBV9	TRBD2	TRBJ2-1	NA	CASSARLAPYNEQFF	TGTGCCAGCAGCGCCAGACTAGCGCCGTACAATGAGCAGTTCTTC
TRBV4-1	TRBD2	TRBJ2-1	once	CASSQGGRVNEQFF	TGCGCCAGCAGCCAGGGCGGGAGGGTCAATGAGCAGTTCTTC
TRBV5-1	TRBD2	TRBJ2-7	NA	CASSFGLAQEQYF	TGCGCCAGCAGCTTCGGACTAGCCCAGGAGCAGTACTTC
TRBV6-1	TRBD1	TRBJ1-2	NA	CASSGTANYGYTF	TGTGCCAGTTCCGGGACAGCCAACTATGGCTACACCTTC
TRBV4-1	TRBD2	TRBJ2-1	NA	CASSQAIAGGWFLNNEQFF	TGCGCCAGCAGCCAAGCAATAGCGGGAGGCTGGTTTCTAAACAATGAGCAGTTCTTC
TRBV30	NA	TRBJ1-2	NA	CAWSPGTNYGYTF	TGTGCCTGGAGTCCGGGGACTAACTATGGCTACACCTTC
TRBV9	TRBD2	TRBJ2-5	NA	CASSTGTSGQETQYF	TGTGCCAGCAGTACCGGGACTAGCGGACAAGAGACCCAGTACTTC
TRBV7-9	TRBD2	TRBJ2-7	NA	CASSWGLAGGESSYEQYF	TGTGCCAGCAGCTGGGGACTAGCCGGGGGGGAGAGCTCCTACGAGCAGTACTTC
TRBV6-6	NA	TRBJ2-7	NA	CASSYSYGNGEQYF	TGTGCCAGCAGTTACTCGTACGGGAACGGCGAGCAGTACTTC
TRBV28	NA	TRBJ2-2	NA	CASSSPTGELFF	TGTGCCAGCAGTTCTCCCACCGGGGAGCTGTTTTTT
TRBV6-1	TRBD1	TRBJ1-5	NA	CASSEWGTGYQAQHF	TGTGCCAGCAGTGAATGGGGGACAGGGTATCAGGCCCAGCATTTT
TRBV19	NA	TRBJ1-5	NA	CASRGRGGNQPQHF	TGTGCCAGTAGGGGAAGGGGGGGCAATCAGCCCCAGCATTTT
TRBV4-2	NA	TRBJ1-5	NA	CASSQDGGPSNQPQHF	TGTGCCAGCAGCCAAGATGGGGGGCCAAGCAATCAGCCCCAGCATTTT
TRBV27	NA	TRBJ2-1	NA	CASSSLGSYNEQFF	TGTGCCAGCAGTTCCTTAGGGTCCTACAATGAGCAGTTCTTC
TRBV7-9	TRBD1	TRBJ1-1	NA	CASSPGQGKNTEAFF	TGTGCCAGCAGCCCGGGACAGGGAAAGAACACTGAAGCTTTCTTT
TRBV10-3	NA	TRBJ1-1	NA	CAISAEGGGNTEAFF	TGTGCCATCAGCGCTGAGGGGGGCGGTAACACTGAAGCTTTCTTT
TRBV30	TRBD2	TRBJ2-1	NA	CAWSVSLAANNEQFF	TGTGCCTGGAGTGTATCACTAGCGGCAAACAATGAGCAGTTCTTC
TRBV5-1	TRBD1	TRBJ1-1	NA	CASSPGQGRLNTEAFF	TGCGCCAGCAGCCCGGGACAGGGGAGATTGAACACTGAAGCTTTCTTT
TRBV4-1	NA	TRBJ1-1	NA	CASSQVAGEAFF	TGCGCCAGCAGCCAAGTCGCAGGGGAAGCTTTCTTT
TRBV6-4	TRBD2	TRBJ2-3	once	CASSDSESAGGRRDTQYF	TGTGCCAGCAGTGACTCAGAGTCGGCGGGAGGTCGAAGAGATACGCAGTATTTT
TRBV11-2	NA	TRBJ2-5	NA	CASSPPRLETQYF	TGTGCCAGCAGCCCCCCACGGCTAGAGACCCAGTACTTC
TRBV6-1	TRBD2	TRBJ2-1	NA	CASGTLAGRYNEQFF	TGTGCCAGCGGAACCTTAGCGGGTCGATACAATGAGCAGTTCTTC
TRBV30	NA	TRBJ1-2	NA	CAWNSHEQFRIPGYGYTF	TGTGCCTGGAATTCCCACGAGCAATTTAGGATCCCGGGCTATGGCTACACCTTC
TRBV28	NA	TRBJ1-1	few	CASSGGTRMSTEAFF	TGTGCCAGCAGTGGGGGGACAAGGATGAGCACTGAAGCTTTCTTT
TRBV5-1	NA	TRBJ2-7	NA	CASSAGRLEQYF	TGCGCCAGCAGCGCCGGCCGGCTCGAGCAGTACTTC